The 13 T cell receptor beta chains in this list originate from one sample, sequenced in a study of blood T cell repertoires in COVID-19 (dated by TCRdb to the early 2020s). Library preparation was by the immunoSEQ multiplex PCR assay. This is the immuneACCESS table as TCRdb keeps it, with only in-frame sequences that have V and J called. A part of the clones is gone; compared with another copy, unresolved V genes explain less than half, and the rest is unexplained. Present in this sample are roughly 70,000 clones, roughly 80% of which were seen just once. Over 2% of the sample goes to the ten largest clones. Material for sequencing was peripheral blood. The receptors come from a man in his 70s with COVID-19, enrolled during active disease.

The rearrangement links TRBV12-3 or TRBV12-4 to TRBJ2-1, with 9 bases that match TRBD2. V dropped 4 bases and J dropped 10; count of bases not matched to a gene: 5. The CDR3 is 13 residues long. CDR3 DNA: TGTGCCAGCAGTTCCCGACTAGCGGCCGAGCAGTTCTTC. It specifies CASSSRLAAEQFF.

This chain connects TRBV28 to TRBJ1-6; possibly TRBD1 for D (6 bases). Germline V gives CDR1 MDHEN, CDR2 SYDVKM. Trimming removed 4 bases from V and 9 bases from J, with 19 bases in between. This CDR3 has 16 residues. CDR3 bases: TGTGCCAGCAGTTACTTCCCCGGACGGGACATTTCACCCCTCCACTTT. Encoded protein: CASSYFPGRDISPLHF.

The rearrangement links TRBV7-2 to TRBJ2-7, with 8 bases identical to TRBD2. CDR1 SGHTA and CDR2 FQGNSA come from the germline V gene. There are 14 residues in the CDR3. The V segment lost 5 bases and the J segment 3 bases; nucleotides outside the gene matches: 6. The CDR3 nucleotides are TGTGCCAGCAGCCCCTTAGCGGGAAACTACGAGCAGTACTTC. It translates to CASSPLAGNYEQYF.

The J gene is TRBJ1-6, the V gene TRBV7-2; D unclear. V gave up 1 base and J gave up 2 bases, with 9 bases separating them. CDR3 length: 16 residues. Germline V gene data show CDR1 as SGHTA and CDR2 as FQGNSA. CDR3: CASSLGAIAYNSPLHF. The CDR3 nucleotides are TGTGCCAGCAGCTTAGGCGCGATCGCCTATAATTCACCCCTCCACTTT.

This chain connects TRBV7-3 to TRBJ2-6; maybe TRBD1 (6 bases). The germline CDR1 and CDR2 sequences are SGHTA and FQGTGA. There are 18 residues in the CDR3. Between the trimmed V and J ends, which lost 0 bases and 0 bases, there was a span of 12 bases. DNA of the CDR3: TGTGCCAGCAGCTTAACCCAGGGGCGCTTCTCTGGGGCCAACGTCCTGACTTTC. Protein: CASSLTQGRFSGANVLTF.

This clone was found once. The genes are TRBV4-3 and TRBJ1-6; D is undetermined. This CDR3 region has 19 residues. V was shortened by 1 base and J by 0 bases, with 16 bases between the two germline ends. The V gene's germline CDR1 is LGHNA and CDR2 YSLEER. The chain's CDR3 is CASSQAKTNWDSYNSPLHF. The DNA of the CDR3 is TGCGCCAGCAGCCAAGCCAAGACTAATTGGGACTCCTATAATTCACCCCTCCACTTT.

The genes are TRBV5-1 and TRBJ2-3; D may be TRBD2 (6 bases). Trimming shortened V by 0 bases and J by 3 bases, and 8 bases separated the two germline ends. Looked up from germline, CDR1 is SGHRS and CDR2 is YFSETQ. This CDR3 contains 14 residues. CDR3 in amino acids: CASSLGDSTDTQYF. The CDR3 region has the DNA TGCGCCAGCAGCTTGGGGGACTCGACAGATACGCAGTATTTT.

The CDR3 is CASSVDSGDSPLHF. The CDR3 nucleotides are TGTGCCAGCAGCGTAGACAGTGGTGATTCACCCCTCCACTTT. This chain connects TRBV9 to TRBJ1-6; no clear D. The V end lost 0 bases, the J end lost 8 bases, and 9 bases lay between the germline ends. CDR3 length: 14 residues. Germline V gene data show CDR1 as SGDLS and CDR2 as YYNGEE.

This clone was recorded once. The V and J genes are TRBV28 and TRBJ2-1; TRBD2 is a possible D gene (5 bases). V gave up 5 bases and J gave up 3 bases, with 8 bases separating them. This CDR3 has 13 amino acids. The V gene's germline CDR1 is MDHEN and CDR2 SYDVKM. CDR3 residues: CASSIAFYNEQFF. The DNA of the CDR3 is TGTGCCAGCAGTATAGCGTTCTACAATGAGCAGTTCTTC.

This rearrangement joins TRBV11-3 to TRBJ2-3, with 10 positions matching TRBD2. This CDR3 contains 15 residues. Germline values: CDR1 SGHNT, CDR2 YENEEA. With 3 bases clipped from V and 0 bases from J, the junction kept 0 bases outside the gene matches. CDR3 amino acids: CASSLGLASTDTQYF. The DNA for the CDR3 is TGTGCCAGCAGCTTGGGACTAGCGAGCACAGATACGCAGTATTTT.

This chain joins TRBV5-1 and TRBJ2-4; D might be TRBD1 (6 bases). The CDR3 has 15 residues. V was clipped by 2 bases and J by 9 bases, with 18 bases between them. The V gene's germline CDR1 is SGHRS and CDR2 YFSETQ. Here the CDR3 DNA reads TGCGCCAGCAGCTTCGGACAGTCGATTGATAGCATTCAGTACTTC. Its translation is CASSFGQSIDSIQYF.

This clone was counted a single time. The chain has TRBV28 and TRBJ2-7; 13 bases fit TRBD2. Losses at the gene ends were 8 bases for V and 6 bases for J; bases not matched to a gene: 13. The CDR3 runs to 16 residues. Germline loops: CDR1 MDHEN, CDR2 SYDVKM. The CDR3 nucleotides are TGTGCCAGCCGCCCTGTAATGACTAGCGGGAGGCTCGAGCAGTACTTC. Translating gives CASRPVMTSGRLEQYF.

The CDR3, as DNA: TGTGCCAGCAGCCCCCGGGGGGGAAATCAGTACTTC. Protein sequence: CASSPRGGNQYF. V usage is TRBV5-4 and J usage is TRBJ2-7, with TRBD2 matching over 8 bases. This CDR3 spans 12 amino acids. Per the germline V gene, CDR1 is SGHNT and CDR2 is YYREEE (reference sequence). Losses at the gene ends were 4 bases for V and 10 bases for J; bases not matched to a gene: 7.